This entry describes one T cell receptor beta chain. Generated by immunoSEQ multiplex PCR, the TCRdb table keeps only in-frame clones and is missing some. The sample has nearly 400,000 clones, roughly 91% seen once. Symptom resolution, clearance, or two negative PCRs marked the recovered donors of Cohort 3. The germline V and J ends were trimmed by 5 bases and 7 bases, with 12 bases remaining between them. This CDR3 region has 14 residues. Looked up from germline, CDR1 is SGHVS and CDR2 is FQNEAQ. The data derive from a study of blood T cell repertoires in COVID-19. V usage is TRBV7-8 and J usage is TRBJ1-6; D might be TRBD1 (5 bases). The sample consisted of PBMCs or T cells enriched from blood (not recorded which). This sequence was found in a woman under 40 who had recovered from COVID-19. For the CDR3, the DNA is TGTGCCAGCAGCCCCAGGGAGGGAAATTCACCCCTCCACTTT. Its protein is CASSPREGNSPLHF.